This T cell receptor (beta chain) was profiled in a study of T cell repertoires in cytomegalovirus infection. The study, taken as a whole, reports: Within the response measured ex vivo, HLA-C-restricted CMV-specific TCR beta clonotypes were dominant. Summed public TCR beta family frequency identified CMV carriers bearing the relevant HLA.

In this sample, this clonotype turned up a few times. The target antigen is unknown. Using its own MiXCR run on the reads, TCRdb lists one record per CDR3 protein. In the table there are 80,000 to 130,000 distinct CDR3 sequences, about a quarter of which are singletons. The receptor was derived from a human donor in good health (CMV status not recorded). Some clones in this sample may be carry-over from other donors' samples. What was sequenced was CD8+ T cells from PBMCs.

The CDR3 sequence: CASSLGTGAYYGYTF. CDR3 DNA sequence: TGTGCCAGCAGCCTCGGGACAGGGGCCTACTATGGCTACACCTTC. The rearrangement joins TRBV14 to TRBJ1-2; TRBD1 agrees at 10 bases. The CDR3 totals 15 residues. Trimming took 4 bases from V and 3 from J; bases not matched to a gene: 5. Germline V CDR1 and CDR2: SGHDN, FVKESK.